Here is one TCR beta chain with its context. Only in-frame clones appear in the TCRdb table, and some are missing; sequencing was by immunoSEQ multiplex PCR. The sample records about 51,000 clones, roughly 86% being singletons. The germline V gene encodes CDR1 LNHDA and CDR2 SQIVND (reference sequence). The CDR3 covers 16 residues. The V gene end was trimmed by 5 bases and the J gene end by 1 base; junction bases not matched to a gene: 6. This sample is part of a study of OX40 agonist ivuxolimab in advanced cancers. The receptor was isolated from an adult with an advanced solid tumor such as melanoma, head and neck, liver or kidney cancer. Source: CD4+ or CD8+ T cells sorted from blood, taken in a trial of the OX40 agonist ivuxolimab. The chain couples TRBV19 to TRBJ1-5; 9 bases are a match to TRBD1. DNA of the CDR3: TGTGCCAGTAGTGTACAGGGGGCTGGGAGCAATCAGCCCCAGCATTTT. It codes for CASSVQGAGSNQPQHF.